This TCR beta chain was found in a study of monozygotic twins with inflammatory bowel disease. Study-wide results and limits: IBD-affected twins scored below their healthy co-twins in TCRbeta diversity (inverse Simpson).

The UMIs contained a 6-nucleotide sample barcode. They were added by template switching during cDNA synthesis. Using the 5' RACE reads, TCRdb records one entry per CDR3 protein without DNA. The listing contains 330,000 or so distinct CDR3 sequences. As concerns this clonotype: Antigen unknown.

The germline CDR1 and CDR2 sequences are SGHRS and YFSETQ. The CDR3 spans 11 residues. This TCR was sampled from a human donor with ulcerative colitis or Crohn's disease, or a healthy co-twin of an affected twin (not recorded which). V usage is TRBV5-1 and J usage is TRBJ1-4; the D call of TRBD1 rests on TCRdb alone, since no DNA is present to check it. Source material: blood. The chain's CDR3 is CASRDGEKLFF.